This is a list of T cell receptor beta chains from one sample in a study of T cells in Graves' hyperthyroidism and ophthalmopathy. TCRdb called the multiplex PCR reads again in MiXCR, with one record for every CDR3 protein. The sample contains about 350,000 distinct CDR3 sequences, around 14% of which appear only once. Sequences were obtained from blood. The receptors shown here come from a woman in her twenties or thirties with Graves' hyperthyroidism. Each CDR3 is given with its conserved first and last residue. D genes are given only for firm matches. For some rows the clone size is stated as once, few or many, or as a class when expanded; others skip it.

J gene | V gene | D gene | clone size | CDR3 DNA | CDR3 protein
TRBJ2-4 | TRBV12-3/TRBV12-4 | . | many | TGTGCCACTAGGGCCCAGGTCGGTAACATTCAGTACTTC | CATRAQVGNIQYF
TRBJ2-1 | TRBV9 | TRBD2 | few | TGTGCCAGCAGCCGGACTAGCGGGAGGGTATACAATGAGCAGTTCTTC | CASSRTSGRVYNEQFF
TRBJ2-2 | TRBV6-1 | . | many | TGTGCCAGCCGTGACACCGGGGAGCTGTTTTTT | CASRDTGELFF
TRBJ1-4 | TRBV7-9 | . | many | TGTGCCAGCAGCTTCCCCCTACTCACTGGACAAGAAAAACTGTTTTTT | CASSFPLLTGQEKLFF
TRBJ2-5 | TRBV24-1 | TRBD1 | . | TGTGCCACCAGTGATCACGGACAGGGGCAAGAGACCCAGTACTTC | CATSDHGQGQETQYF
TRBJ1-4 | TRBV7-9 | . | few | TGTGCCAGCAGGCTTGGATCCCAAGGACCTGAAAAACTGTTTTTT | CASRLGSQGPEKLFF
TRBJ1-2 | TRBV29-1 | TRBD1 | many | TGCAGCGTTGGAGACAGGGTGATATATGGCTACACCTTC | CSVGDRVIYGYTF
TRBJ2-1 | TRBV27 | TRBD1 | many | TGTGCCAGCAGCTTTGGACAGGGTCTTGAGCAGTTCTTC | CASSFGQGLEQFF
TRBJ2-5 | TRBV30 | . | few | TGTGCCTGGAGCGCGGGGGAGACCCAGTACTTC | CAWSAGETQYF
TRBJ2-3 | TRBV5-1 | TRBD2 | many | TGCGCCAGCAGCTTGACTAGCGGGAGAAAGTTAGCAGATACGCAGTATTTT | CASSLTSGRKLADTQYF
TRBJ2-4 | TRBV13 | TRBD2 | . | TGTGCCAGCACAGACACGGGGACTAGCGGGAGGGGAAACATTCAGTACTTC | CASTDTGTSGRGNIQYF
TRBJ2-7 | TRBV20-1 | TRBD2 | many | TGCAGTGCTAGTCAGCGGGAGGGCCTCGAGCAGTACTTC | CSASQREGLEQYF
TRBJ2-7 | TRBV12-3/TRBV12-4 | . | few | TGTGCCAGCAGTTCACGGGGCGTAGGACCCTACGAGCAGTACTTC | CASSSRGVGPYEQYF
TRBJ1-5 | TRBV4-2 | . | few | TGTGCCAGTGCAATCCGACAGGCCGACAATCAGCCCCAGCATTTT | CASAIRQADNQPQHF
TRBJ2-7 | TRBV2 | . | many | TGTGCCAGCGGCCAACAGGGTTCCGAGCAGTACTTC | CASGQQGSEQYF
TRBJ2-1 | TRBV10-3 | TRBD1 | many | TGTGCCACTGATGAGGACAGGGGGCGCAATGAGCAGTTCTTC | CATDEDRGRNEQFF
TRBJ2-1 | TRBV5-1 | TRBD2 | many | TGTGCCAGCAGCTTAGGGCTAGCGGGCTCCTACAATGAGCAGTTCTTC | CASSLGLAGSYNEQFF
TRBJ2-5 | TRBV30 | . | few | TGTGCCTGGAGTGACATGCCAGAAGAGACCCAGTACTTC | CAWSDMPEETQYF
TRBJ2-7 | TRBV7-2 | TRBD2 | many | TGTGCCAGCAGCGACTGGACTAGCGGGAGAAGCGAGCAGTACTTC | CASSDWTSGRSEQYF
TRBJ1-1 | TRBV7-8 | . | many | TGTGCCAGCAGCTTAATCGGCCAGGGGAGTAGGACTGAAGCTTTCTTT | CASSLIGQGSRTEAFF
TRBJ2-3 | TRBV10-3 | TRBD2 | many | TGTGCCATCAAAGCGGGAGTCGGTACGCAGTATTTT | CAIKAGVGTQYF
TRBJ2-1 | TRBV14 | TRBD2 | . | TGTGCCAGCAGCCAAGCAACGGGGAGGAGCGGGACTGCCTACAATGAGCAGTTCTTC | CASSQATGRSGTAYNEQFF
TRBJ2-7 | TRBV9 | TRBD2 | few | TGTGCCAGCAGCGTATCCCCGGGAGGAGAGGACGAGCAGTACTTC | CASSVSPGGEDEQYF
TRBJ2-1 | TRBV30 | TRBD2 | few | TGTGCCTGGAGCGCCAGCGGGGGGGGGGAGCAGTTCTTC | CAWSASGGGEQFF
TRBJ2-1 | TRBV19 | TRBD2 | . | TGTGCCACCCGGTCGGCTAGCGGGAGTTCTGAGCAGTTCTTC | CATRSASGSSEQFF
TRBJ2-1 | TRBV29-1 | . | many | TGCAGCCCTGCGGTCAAGAATGAGCAGTTCTTC | CSPAVKNEQFF
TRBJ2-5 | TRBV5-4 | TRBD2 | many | TGTGCCAGCAGCTTACCGGGACTAGAAGGAGAGACCCAGTACTTC | CASSLPGLEGETQYF
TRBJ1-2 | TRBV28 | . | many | TGTGCCAGCACGAGTGGAGTCAAAAACTATGGCTACACCTTC | CASTSGVKNYGYTF
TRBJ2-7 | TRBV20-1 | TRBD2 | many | TGCAGTGCTAGAGATAGGCTAGCGGATCGCTACGAGCAGTACTTC | CSARDRLADRYEQYF
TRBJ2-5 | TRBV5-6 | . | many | TGTGCCAGCAGCCATACAGGGAATGACGAGACCCAGTACTTC | CASSHTGNDETQYF
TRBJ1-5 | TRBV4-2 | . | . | TGTGCCAGCAGCCAAACCAGAGGCCTAGTTCAGCCCCAGCATTTT | CASSQTRGLVQPQHF
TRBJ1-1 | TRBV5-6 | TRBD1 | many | TGTGCCAGCAGCGCGGGACAGCCTCTTCCCACTGAAGCTTTCTTT | CASSAGQPLPTEAFF
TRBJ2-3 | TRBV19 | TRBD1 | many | TGTGCCAGTACCGGGACAGGGGGTGTATTCTCCGGAGATACGCAGTATTTT | CASTGTGGVFSGDTQYF
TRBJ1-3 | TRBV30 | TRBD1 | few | TGTGCCTGGAGTGTCCGACAGGGAGGTGGAAACACCATATATTTT | CAWSVRQGGGNTIYF
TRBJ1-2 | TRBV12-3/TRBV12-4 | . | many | TGTGCCAGCAGTTGGGACGGCCCTACGAACTATGGCTACACCTTC | CASSWDGPTNYGYTF
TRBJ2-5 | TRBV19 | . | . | TGTGCCAGTAGTAAGGACCCCCCAAAGGGGCCCCAGTACTTC | CASSKDPPKGPQYF
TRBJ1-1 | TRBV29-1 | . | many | TGCAGCGTTAATCCCCGCGAATATACTGAAGCTTTCTTT | CSVNPREYTEAFF
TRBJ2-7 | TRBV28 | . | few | TGTGCCAGCAGTGGGGCCGGGACTTACTCCTACGAGCAGTACTTC | CASSGAGTYSYEQYF
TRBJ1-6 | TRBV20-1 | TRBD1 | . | TGCAGTGCTATGGACAGGGGGAATTCACCCCTCCACTTT | CSAMDRGNSPLHF
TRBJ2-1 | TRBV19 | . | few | TGTGCCAGTAGTATGGAGGGACGAACCTACAATGAGCAGTTCTTC | CASSMEGRTYNEQFF
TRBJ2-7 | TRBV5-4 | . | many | TGTGCCAGCAGCTTAAATGGGGGTGCCACCTACGAGCAGTACTTC | CASSLNGGATYEQYF
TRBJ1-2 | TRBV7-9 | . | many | TGTGCCAGCAGCTTAGCGGGGGCTATTAACTATGGCTACACCTTC | CASSLAGAINYGYTF
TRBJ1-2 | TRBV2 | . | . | TGTGCCAGCAGTGAGTCTGGTAGAGCGGAAGGCTACACCTTC | CASSESGRAEGYTF
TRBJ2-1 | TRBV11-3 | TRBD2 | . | TGTGCCAGCAGCTTCCTAGCGGGAGGAATAGATGAGCAGTTCTTC | CASSFLAGGIDEQFF
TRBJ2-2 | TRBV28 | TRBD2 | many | TGTGCCAGCAATATTACTCCGGGACTAGCGGGGACCGGGGAGCTGTTTTTT | CASNITPGLAGTGELFF
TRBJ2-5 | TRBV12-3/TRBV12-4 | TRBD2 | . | TGTGCCAGCAGTTTCTTGGGACTAGCGTCACAAGAGACCCAGTACTTC | CASSFLGLASQETQYF
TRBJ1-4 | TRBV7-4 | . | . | TGTGCCAGCAGCCGCCAAATTCTCACCGATAATGAAAAACTGTTTTTT | CASSRQILTDNEKLFF
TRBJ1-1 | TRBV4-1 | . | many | TGCGCCAGCAGCCTCGGGATTGGCCTGAGCACTGAAGCTTTCTTT | CASSLGIGLSTEAFF
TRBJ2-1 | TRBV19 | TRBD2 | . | TGTGCCACCGGGGGGACGGACTGGCTCGACAATGAGCAGTTCTTC | CATGGTDWLDNEQFF
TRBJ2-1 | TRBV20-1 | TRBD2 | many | TGCAGTGCTCTAATACCGAAGGGACTAAACAATGAGCAGTTCTTC | CSALIPKGLNNEQFF